This TCR beta chain stems from a study of cytomegalovirus exposure and HLA in healthy donors. PCR amplification relied on 60 Vbeta primers (plus 13 Jbeta primers). Using immunoSEQ multiplex PCR, the repertoire was profiled, and TCRdb retains in-frame clones only, with some absent. Found here are 150,000 to 200,000 clones, over 60% of them singletons; the top ten hold about 1.1%. V lost 0 bases and J 5 bases, leaving 14 bases between the germline ends. Per germline, CDR1 SGHNT and CDR2 YENEEA. The CDR3 covers 15 residues. Study-wide results and caveats: 150 or so TCR beta chains were listed as cytomegalovirus-associated. Later, TCR association rates were found to vary by HLA locus, highest for DRB1 and lowest for HLA-C.

Note on this clone: Antigen: not known.

The chain is built from TRBV11-3 and TRBJ2-7, with a weak D call TRBD2 (6 bases). This sequence originates from a middle-aged woman in good health and CMV-seronegative. Sequencing was performed on PBMCs. DNA of the CDR3: TGTGCCAGCAGCTTAGAAGGCGGGACCGCCCACGAGCAGTACGTC. Its translation is CASSLEGGTAHEQYV.